This T cell receptor (beta chain) was captured in a study of vaccination effects on CD4 cells after COVID-19. Study-level findings and limits: Convalescent patients in the study were few, and early post-infection timepoints were absent. Marked clonal contraction was seen in infection- and vaccine-induced clones late after vaccination.

Using immunoSEQ multiplex PCR, the repertoire was profiled, and TCRdb retains in-frame clones only, with some absent. The sample lists 50,000 to 60,000 clones; around 67% were seen once. ViraFEST used viral peptide pools to expand antigen-specific CD4+ T cells before sequencing. Upon completion of more than eight days in culture, CD4+ T cells were isolated. According to the study, vaccine recipients showed no prior SARS-CoV-2 infection and negative nucleocapsid antibodies. Researchers swapped half the medium for IL-2 medium on both days 3 and 7. This clone was picked up a small number of times. Its antigen is not known. The germline gives CDR1 SGDLS, CDR2 YYNGEE. The length of the CDR3 is 15 residues. The ends were cut back, 3 bases at V and 1 base at J, with 8 bases in the middle.

This chain uses TRBV9 with TRBJ1-6; D might be TRBD1 (6 bases). The TCR sequence derives from a human donor who received a COVID-19 vaccine. The specimen comprised CD4+ T cells from PBMCs cultured with SARS-CoV-2 spike peptides, sampled before COVID-19 vaccination. CDR3 nucleotide sequence: TGTGCCAGCAGCGCAAGGGGGTCCTATAATTCACCCCTCCACTTT. Translated: CASSARGSYNSPLHF. Full variable domain (missing parts from reference TRBV9 and TRBJ1-6): DSGVTQTPKHLITATGQRVTLRCSPRSGDLSVYWYQQSLDQGLQFLIQYYNGEERAKGNILERFSAQQFPDLHSELNLSSLELGDSALYFCASSARGSYNSPLHFGNGTRLTVT.